This record looks at one T cell receptor beta chain sequence and its context. As yet, its antigen is unknown. These data belong to a study of PD-L1 blockade in urothelial cancer. Across the study: Typically, measured as a median, blood samples had roughly 140,000 T cells. Study-level results: Sub-median blood TCR clonality before treatment predicted longer survival.

The table came from immunoSEQ multiplex PCR; TCRdb's copy has only in-frame clones and leaves some out. The sample holds some 80,000 clones, about 85% seen once. Germline assignment: CDR1 MNHEY and CDR2 SMNVEV (reference sequence). CDR3 length: 15 residues. V lost 4 bases to trimming and J lost 5 bases; unmatched junction nucleotides: 6. Individual patients had between 1 and 8 samples, taken pretreatment and on-treatment. The clonotype originates from a woman in her 70s with urothelial cancer. The sequencing used PBMCs, collected around atezolizumab (anti-PD-L1) treatment. J is TRBJ2-1 and V is TRBV27; TRBD2 agrees at 9 bases. The CDR3 sequence: CASSSPGLAHNEQFF. The CDR3, as DNA: TGTGCCAGCAGTTCCCCGGGACTAGCACACAATGAGCAGTTCTTC.